The sequence of this T cell receptor beta chain was determined in a study of ipilimumab plus nivolumab after autologous stem cell transplantation (dated by TCRdb to the early 2020s). In the study overall: The median number of doses that trial patients received was roughly five for ipilimumab and fewer than ten for nivolumab. Primary refractory and relapsed disease were included in the DLBCL cohort, with 18-month progression-free survival of roughly 89% and 26%, respectively. Patients undergoing autologous transplant for high-risk diffuse large B cell lymphoma, mature T cell lymphoma, or multiple myeloma were enrolled in the trial. The intent-to-treat population of the trial was made up of thirty-five patients.

With respect to this clone: Its specific antigen is unknown. There are no base qualities to consult, and no much larger clone falls within one base.

Receptor amplification or capture employed the immunoSEQ multiplex PCR assay. TCRdb retrieved this table from immuneACCESS and kept in-frame rearrangements only. Not all clones are present; in checked studies, unresolved V genes account for under half, and no reason is known for the remainder. The table for this sample lists some 10,000 clones; less than 80% of them were counted only once. The top ten hold approximately 9% of the sample. The paper as a whole reports these results and caveats: The authors concluded that combined checkpoint inhibition appeared tolerable when used as consolidation after transplant. The authors stated that profiles of the T cell receptor repertoire, regulatory T cell phenotype and gut microbiota provided a biologic rationale for studying this approach further.

The germline V gene specifies SGDLS as CDR1 and YYNGEE as CDR2. Including the terminal cysteine and phenylalanine, the CDR3 comprises 14 residues. Only the CDR3 portion is preserved as DNA: 42 bases, with reading frame beginning at the first base. Relative to germline, V is missing 4 bases and J is missing 15 bases, with 7 bases of the junction outside any gene match. Starting 14 to 28 days after the autologous transplant, patients began checkpoint therapy, which included ipilimumab at 1 mg/kg intravenously on day 1 of selected weeks. Patients received nivolumab at 3 mg/kg intravenously on day 1 of weeks 1, 4, 7, 10, and every two weeks through week 26. Combined checkpoint inhibition with ipilimumab and nivolumab as consolidation after autologous stem cell transplantation was tested in a Phase Ib clinical trial.

The source was PBMCs, collected in a trial of ipilimumab plus nivolumab as post-transplant consolidation. Recombination joined TRBV9 with TRBJ2-1, and 16 bases in between align with TRBD2. The TCR comes from a male donor with diffuse large B-cell lymphoma. The CDR3: CASSFGTSGGARFF. The sequence in DNA is TGTGCCAGCAGCTTCGGGACTAGCGGGGGGGCAAGGTTCTTC.